One sample yielded the 14 T cell receptor beta chains listed below, sequenced in a study of breast tumors, draining lymph nodes, adjacent tissues. Each CDR3 protein is one row after TCRdb ran MiXCR on the multiplex PCR reads. The data hold around 130,000 distinct CDR3 sequences, with 15% to 20% observed a single time. Axillary draining lymph nodes of breast cancer patients supplied the node samples. The sample consisted of axillary lymph node tissue. These receptors all stem from a female donor with breast cancer. Some clones in this sample may be carry-over from other donors' samples.

This clonotype came up many times. The chain joins TRBV5-6 to TRBJ1-5; 8 nucleotides agree with TRBD1. V lost 0 bases and J lost 8; bases outside the gene matches: 4. CDR1 and CDR2 (germline): SGHDT, YYEEEE. This CDR3 spans 14 amino acids. In nucleotides, the CDR3 is TGTGCCAGCAGCTTGGCTTCAGGGGGCGAGCCCCAGCATTTT. It is translated as CASSLASGGEPQHF. The variable domain in full, completed from reference TRBV5-6 and TRBJ1-5, reads DAGVTQSPTHLIKTRGQQVTLRCSPKSGHDTVSWYQQALGQGPQFIFQYYEEEERQRGNFPDRFSGHQFPNYSSELNVNALLLGDSALYLCASSLASGGEPQHFGDGTRLSIL.

The sample holds a few counts of this clonotype. The genes are TRBV7-8 and TRBJ2-2, with D perhaps being TRBD1 or TRBD2 (5 bases each). This CDR3 spans 16 amino acids. V was trimmed by 3 bases and J by 7 bases, leaving 18 bases between them. The germline gives CDR1 SGHVS, CDR2 FQNEAQ. DNA for the CDR3: TGTGCCAGCAGCTTCACCGGGACCACCGATGGCGGGGAGCTGTTTTTT. Translating gives CASSFTGTTDGGELFF.

This clonotype was seen only a few times. The rearrangement joins TRBV15 to TRBJ2-7, with D perhaps matching TRBD2 (5 bases). This CDR3 is built from 15 residues. Deletions cut 5 bases from V and 0 bases from J, with 14 bases between. Germline assignment: CDR1 LNHNV and CDR2 YYDKDF (reference sequence). The CDR3 coding sequence is TGTGCCACCAGCCAGGATGAGGGTTCCTCCTACGAGCAGTACTTC. It yields the protein CATSQDEGSSYEQYF.

The gene calls are TRBV5-6 and TRBJ2-3; 8 bases match TRBD2. Per the germline V gene, CDR1 is SGHDT and CDR2 is YYEEEE. This CDR3 is built from 14 residues. V was clipped by 9 bases and J by 0 bases; unmatched bases: 6. The CDR3 loop is CATSLAASTDTQYF. As DNA, the CDR3 is TGTGCCACCTCACTAGCGGCTAGCACAGATACGCAGTATTTT.

A few counts support this clonotype. This rearrangement joins TRBV18 to TRBJ2-3; no clear D gene. Germline lookup yields CDR1 KGHSH and CDR2 LQKENI. The V gene lost 3 bases and the J gene lost 4 bases, with 8 bases spanning the gap. The CDR3 spans 13 residues. The CDR3, as DNA: TGTGCCAGCTCACCCGGTGCACCAGATACGCAGTATTTT. Residues: CASSPGAPDTQYF.

This clonotype was picked up many times. The chain employs TRBV11-2 and TRBJ2-7; D is unclear. V was shortened by 3 bases and J by 3 bases, with 9 bases between the two germline ends. The length of the CDR3 is 13 residues. Germline V lookup: CDR1 SGHAT, CDR2 FQNNGV. CDR3 sequence: CASSFDGDYEQYF. CDR3 DNA sequence: TGTGCCAGCAGCTTCGACGGAGACTACGAGCAGTACTTC.

This clonotype was seen many times. The chain recombines TRBV29-1 with TRBJ1-2; 11 bases match TRBD1. Unmatched junction bases numbered 7, after V lost 5 bases and J lost 8 bases. The V gene's germline CDR1 is SQVTM and CDR2 ANQGSEA. This CDR3 contains 13 residues. DNA for the CDR3: TGCAGCGTTCTACTAAGGACAGGGGGCGGCTACACCTTC. It encodes CSVLLRTGGGYTF. Looking up the rest from reference TRBV29-1 and TRBJ1-2 gives the full variable domain: SAVISQKPSRDICQRGTSLTIQCQVDSQVTMMFWYRQQPGQSLTLIATANQGSEATYESGFVIDKFPISRPNLTFSTLTVSNMSPEDSSIYLCSVLLRTGGGYTFGSGTRLTVV.

This clonotype was found many times. This rearrangement joins TRBV3-1 to TRBJ1-5, with D tentatively TRBD1 (6 bases). The V and J ends lost 4 bases and 6 bases respectively, with 16 bases between them. Germline lookup yields CDR1 LGHDT and CDR2 YNNKEL (reference sequence). The length of the CDR3 is 15 residues. The CDR3, as DNA: TGTGCCAGCAGCCCCGGGACGGGGGCAGTTCAGCCCCAGCATTTT. Amino acid sequence: CASSPGTGAVQPQHF.

This clonotype was detected many times. This chain uses TRBV6-1 with TRBJ1-4; possible D gene TRBD1, 5 bases. The CDR3 runs 14 residues. Germline CDR1 MNHNS, CDR2 SASEGT. V dropped 3 bases and J dropped 7 bases, with 12 bases sitting between them. CDR3 in DNA: TGTGCCAGCAGTGAGATCAGGGCGGGTGAAAAACTGTTTTTT. Its translation is CASSEIRAGEKLFF.

The table lists this clonotype with many counts. The J gene is TRBJ1-5, the V gene TRBV30, with 10 bases matching TRBD1. Trimming removed 5 bases from V and 2 bases from J; junction bases left unmatched: 3. The CDR3 is made up of 14 amino acids. The germline V gene has CDR1 GTSNPN and CDR2 SVGIG (reference sequence). DNA for the CDR3: TGTGCCTGGTCAGGACAGGGGGGCAATCAGCCCCAGCATTTT. The encoded protein is CAWSGQGGNQPQHF.

At least ten counts were recorded for this clonotype. CDR3 in DNA: TGTGCCAGCAGCTATGATTCCCCATTTCTTCAGCCCCAGCATTTT. Protein: CASSYDSPFLQPQHF. The rearrangement links TRBV6-2 or TRBV6-3 to TRBJ1-5; D gene unclear. The germline V gene encodes CDR1 MNHEY and CDR2 SVGEGT. With 6 bases removed from V and 6 bases from J, the gap between germline ends came to 18 bases. This CDR3 has 15 residues.

This clonotype was counted ten times or more. CDR3 in DNA: TGTGCCAGCAGCTTGGGACTAGCAGCCTACGAGCAGTACTTC. Its translation: CASSLGLAAYEQYF. The rearrangement joins TRBV7-2 to TRBJ2-7; 9 positions match TRBD2. With V trimmed by 3 bases and J by 2 bases, 2 bases remained unmatched. The CDR3 has 14 amino acids. Germline V CDR1 and CDR2: SGHTA, FQGNSA.

As to this clonotype: A much larger clone lies a single base off, so this may be a read error. The V call is TRBV11-2, the J call TRBJ2-7; D gene uncertain. Deletions cut 5 bases from V and 2 bases from J, with 13 bases between. Germline V gives CDR1 SGHAT, CDR2 FQNNGV. The CDR3 is made up of 14 amino acids. This chain's CDR3 is CASSIAGQTYEQYF. CDR3 nucleotides: TGTGCCAGCAGCATAGCCGGTCAGACCTACGAGCAGTACTTC.

J is TRBJ2-2 and V is TRBV6-6; 10 bases map to TRBD1. This CDR3 spans 17 amino acids. J gave up 5 bases and V 6 bases, and 12 bases lay outside the gene matches. The germline V gene encodes CDR1 MNHNY and CDR2 SVGAGI (reference sequence). This CDR3 is CASRLRDRGMGTGELFF. DNA for the CDR3: TGTGCCAGCAGACTCCGGGACAGGGGCATGGGGACCGGGGAGCTGTTTTTT.